This T cell receptor beta chain was sequenced during a study of blood T cell repertoires in COVID-19. For the study at large: There were acute and convalescent COVID-19 samples, and they came from the United States, Italy and Spain. In each case, the material was cDNA or gDNA derived from T cells, B-cell-depleted T cells, or PBMCs.

J gave up 7 bases and V 1 base, and 6 bases lay outside the gene matches. CDR1 is LNHDA and CDR2 is SQIVND in the germline V gene (reference sequence). The CDR3 length is 16 residues. Ages ranged from about 18 to 89 years, with residence in some 25 US areas. In assigning cohorts, the study relied on participant-reported clinical history. TCRdb's table, derived via immunoSEQ multiplex PCR, lists solely in-frame clones and lacks some. The table records approximately 440,000 clones, about 85% of them present only once. This TCR was recovered from a woman younger than 35 who had recovered from COVID-19. The chain employs TRBV19 and TRBJ2-1; TRBD2 matches at 11 bases. Sequenced sample: PBMCs or T cells enriched from blood (not recorded which). This chain's CDR3 is CASSIGASGGKNEQFF. CDR3 coding DNA: TGTGCCAGTAGTATAGGGGCTAGCGGGGGGAAGAATGAGCAGTTCTTC.